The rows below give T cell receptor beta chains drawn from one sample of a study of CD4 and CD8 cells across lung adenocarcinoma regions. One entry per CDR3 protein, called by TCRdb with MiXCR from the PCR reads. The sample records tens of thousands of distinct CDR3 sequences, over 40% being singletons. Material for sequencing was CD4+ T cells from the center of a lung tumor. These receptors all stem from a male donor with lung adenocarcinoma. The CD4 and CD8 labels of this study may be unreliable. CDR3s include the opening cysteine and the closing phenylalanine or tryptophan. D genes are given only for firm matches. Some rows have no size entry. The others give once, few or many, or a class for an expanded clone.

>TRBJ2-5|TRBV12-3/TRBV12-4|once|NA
TGTGCCAGCAGTTTGGCCAACATAGAGACCCAGTACTTC
CASSLANIETQYF
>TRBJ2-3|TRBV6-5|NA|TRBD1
TGTGCCAGCAGTCACCCCGCCGGGACAGGGGGCGTAGATACGCAGTATTTT
CASSHPAGTGGVDTQYF
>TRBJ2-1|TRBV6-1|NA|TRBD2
TGTGCCAGCAGTGAGCGGGAGAGGGACAATGAGCAGTTCTTC
CASSERERDNEQFF
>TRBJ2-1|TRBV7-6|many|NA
TGTGCCAGCAGCTCCGGAACCTACAATGAGCAGTTCTTC
CASSSGTYNEQFF
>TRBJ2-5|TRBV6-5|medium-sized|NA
TGTGCCAGCAGGGTCGACAGGACCCAAGAGACCCAGTACTTC
CASRVDRTQETQYF
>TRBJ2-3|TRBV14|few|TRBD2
TGTGCCAGCAGCCAAGATCTAGCGGCAACTAGCACAGATACGCAGTATTTT
CASSQDLAATSTDTQYF
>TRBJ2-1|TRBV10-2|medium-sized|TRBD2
TGCGCCAGCAGCGCCGCAGCGGGGCCTACCTACAATGAGCAGTTCTTC
CASSAAAGPTYNEQFF
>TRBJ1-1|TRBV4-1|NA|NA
TGCGCCAGCGGCACGGGCACTGAAGCTTTCTTT
CASGTGTEAFF
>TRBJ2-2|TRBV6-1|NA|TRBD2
TGTGCCAGCAGCCGGAGGGGAGCAGCGGGAGGCACCGAGGAGCAGTTTTTT
CASSRRGAAGGTEEQFF
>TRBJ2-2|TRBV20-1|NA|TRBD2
TGCAGTGCTCTGCCTAGCGGGGGATTTAACACCGGGGAGCTGTTTTTT
CSALPSGGFNTGELFF
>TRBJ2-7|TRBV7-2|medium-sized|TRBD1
TGTGCCAGCAGCATGACCGGGACAGGGTCGCACGAGCAGTACTTC
CASSMTGTGSHEQYF
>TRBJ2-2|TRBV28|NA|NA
TGTGCCAGCAGTTTATTGACCAGGGACACCGGGGAGCTGTTTTTT
CASSLLTRDTGELFF
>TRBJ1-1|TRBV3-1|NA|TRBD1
TGTGCCAGCAGCCACCATGACAGGGCGAACACTGAAGCTTTCTTT
CASSHHDRANTEAFF
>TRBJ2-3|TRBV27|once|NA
TGTGCCAGCCGTTTAACGGGGCTTTGGGCCAAAGACATTCAGTATTTT
CASRLTGLWAKDIQYF
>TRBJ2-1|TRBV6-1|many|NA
TGTGCCAGCAGAAAGGACAGCTTTAGGAATGAGCAGTTCTTC
CASRKDSFRNEQFF
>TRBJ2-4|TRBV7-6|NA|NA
TGTGCCAGCAGCGCCTCGGGGCGGGGAGCCAAAAACATTCAGTACTTC
CASSASGRGAKNIQYF
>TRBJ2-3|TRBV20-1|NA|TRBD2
TGCAGTGCTAGAGATACTAGCGGGGTGGATACGCAGTATTTT
CSARDTSGVDTQYF
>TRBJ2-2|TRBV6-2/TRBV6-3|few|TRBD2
TGTGCCAGCCAAGCGGGGTGGTCCGGGGAGCTGTTTTTT
CASQAGWSGELFF
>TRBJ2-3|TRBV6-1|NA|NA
TGTGCCAGGGGACTCCAGTCCGTAATTACAGGGGCGCAGTATTTT
CARGLQSVITGAQYF
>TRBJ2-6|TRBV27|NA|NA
TGTGCCAGCAGCTCCGGACGCCTCTCTGGCTCCTACGTCCAGTCTTTC
CASSSGRLSGSYVQSF
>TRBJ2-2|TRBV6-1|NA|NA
TGTGCCAGCAGTGAAGGGGGTGAGGCCGGGGAGCTGTTTTTT
CASSEGGEAGELFF
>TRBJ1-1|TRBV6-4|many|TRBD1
TGTGCCAGCACCCAGACAGGGGACGCTGAAGCTTTCTTT
CASTQTGDAEAFF
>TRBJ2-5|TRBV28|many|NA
TGTGCCACTCTCCAAGAGACCCAGTACTTC
CATLQETQYF
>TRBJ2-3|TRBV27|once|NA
TGTGCCAGCAGTCCAAGATGGGGTGTTTACACCGGGGCGCAGTATTTT
CASSPRWGVYTGAQYF
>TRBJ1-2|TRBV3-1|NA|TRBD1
TGTGCCAGCAGCCGGTTCCAGGGGGCTGGTGGCTACACCTTC
CASSRFQGAGGYTF
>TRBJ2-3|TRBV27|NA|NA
TGTGCCAGGAGTGGGGGCCGGGAGACAGATACCCAGTATTTT
CARSGGRETDTQYF
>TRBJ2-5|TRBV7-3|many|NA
TGTGCCAGCAGCTTAAGTGGGGGAGTAGGAGAGACCCAGTACTTC
CASSLSGGVGETQYF
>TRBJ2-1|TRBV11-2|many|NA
TGTGCCTCCCGGGGGCGAGTTAACAATGAGCAGTTCTTC
CASRGRVNNEQFF
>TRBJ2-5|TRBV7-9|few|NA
TGTGCCGGTCAAGAGACGCAAGAGACCCAGTACTTC
CAGQETQETQYF
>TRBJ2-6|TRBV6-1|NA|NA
TGTGCCAGCAGTGAATTTCCGCCCTCCTCTGGGTCCTACGAGCTGACTTTC
CASSEFPPSSGSYELTF
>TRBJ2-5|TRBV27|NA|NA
TGTGCCAGGGGGCTCGCGGGCCGTGCCCAAGAGACGCAGTACTTT
CARGLAGRAQETQYF
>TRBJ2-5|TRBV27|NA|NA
TGTGCGGGGAGTGGGGGCGGTAAGACAGAGACCCAGTACTTC
CAGSGGGKTETQYF
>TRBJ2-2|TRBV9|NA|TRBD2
TGTGCCAGCAGCGTAGTAGGGACTAGCGGGAGTATCGGGGAGCTGTTTTTT
CASSVVGTSGSIGELFF
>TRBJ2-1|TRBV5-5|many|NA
TGTGCCAGCAGCGGATGGGGCTTCAATGAGCAGTTCTTC
CASSGWGFNEQFF
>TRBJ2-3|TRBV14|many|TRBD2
TGTGCCAGCACCTCCAGCGGGAGGGCCCGGAGGGCAGATACGCAGTATTTT
CASTSSGRARRADTQYF
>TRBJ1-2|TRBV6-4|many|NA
TGTGCCAGCAGGCCGGGACGGAACTATGGCTACACCTTC
CASRPGRNYGYTF
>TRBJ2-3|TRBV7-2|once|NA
TGTGCCAGCAGCTTGTCCTTAAGCACAGATACGCAGTATTTT
CASSLSLSTDTQYF
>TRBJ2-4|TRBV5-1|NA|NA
TGCGCCAGCAGCTGGGGATCGAGTTCGGGACCCAAAGACATTCAGTACTTC
CASSWGSSSGPKDIQYF
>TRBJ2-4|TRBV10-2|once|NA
TGCGCCAGCAGTGATCAGGGGGGATCCGCCAAAGATACTCAGTACTTC
CASSDQGGSAKDTQYF
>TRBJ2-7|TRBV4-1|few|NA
TGCGCCAGCAGCCAACTTCTACTAGCTGACGAGCAGTACTTC
CASSQLLLADEQYF
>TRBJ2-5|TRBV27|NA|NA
TGTGCCAGCAGTGCGGGCCGAGGAGCTCGTGGGCAAGATACCCAGTACTTC
CASSAGRGARGQDTQYF
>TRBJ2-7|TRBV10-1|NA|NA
TGCGCCAGCAGTGAGTCGGGCTATCACGAGCAGTACTTC
CASSESGYHEQYF
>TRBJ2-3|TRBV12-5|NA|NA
TGTGCTAGTGGTTTGGTAACCAGGATCACAAATACGCAGTATTTC
CASGLVTRITNTQYF
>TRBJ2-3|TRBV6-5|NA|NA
TGTGCCAGCAGTTATCAGCTGGCGGGGATTACCGGTACGCTGTATTTT
CASSYQLAGITGTLYF
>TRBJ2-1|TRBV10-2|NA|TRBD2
TGCGCCAGCAGTGAACGCGGACTAGCGGGAGTAAGGAGCTCCTACAATGAGCAGTTCTTC
CASSERGLAGVRSSYNEQFF